This T cell receptor beta chain was documented in a study of T cells after yellow fever vaccination. This clonotype was seen repeatedly, ten times or more. Generation of TCR cDNA used 5'RACE template switching (which added a universal primer site and UMIs). TCRdb re-derived calls from the 5' RACE reads in MiXCR, one entry per CDR3 protein. The table shows about 45,000 distinct CDR3 sequences, with 6.8% occurring only once. The CDR3 has 16 residues. The V end lost 2 bases, the J end lost 8 bases, and 16 bases lay between the germline ends. Germline CDR1 reads MNHEY; CDR2 reads SMNVEV (reference sequence).

The rearrangement uses TRBV27 and TRBJ1-6, with D tentatively TRBD1 (5 bases). This clonotype was obtained from a man under 40 who received the YFV17D yellow fever vaccine. Sequences were derived from CD8+ T cells not binding an NS4B(214-222) dextramer, sorted from PBMCs, sampled 45 days after the yellow fever booster vaccination. The CDR3 spells CASSLIGQGLYSPLHF. Here the CDR3 DNA reads TGTGCCAGCAGTTTAATAGGGCAGGGCCTCTATTCACCCCTCCACTTT.